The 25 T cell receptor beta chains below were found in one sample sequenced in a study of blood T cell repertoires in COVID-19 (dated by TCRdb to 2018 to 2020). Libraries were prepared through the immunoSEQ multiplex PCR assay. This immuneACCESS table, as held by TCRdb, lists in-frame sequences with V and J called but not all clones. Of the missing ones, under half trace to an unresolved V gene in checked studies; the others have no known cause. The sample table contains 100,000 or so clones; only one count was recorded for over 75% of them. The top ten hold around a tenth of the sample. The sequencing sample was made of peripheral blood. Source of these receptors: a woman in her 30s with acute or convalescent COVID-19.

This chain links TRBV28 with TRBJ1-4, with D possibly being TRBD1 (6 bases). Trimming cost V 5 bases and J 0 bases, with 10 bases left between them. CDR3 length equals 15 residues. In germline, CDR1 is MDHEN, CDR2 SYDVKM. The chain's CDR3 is CASSIRTATNEKLFF. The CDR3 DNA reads TGTGCCAGCAGTATTAGGACAGCAACTAATGAAAAACTGTTTTTT.

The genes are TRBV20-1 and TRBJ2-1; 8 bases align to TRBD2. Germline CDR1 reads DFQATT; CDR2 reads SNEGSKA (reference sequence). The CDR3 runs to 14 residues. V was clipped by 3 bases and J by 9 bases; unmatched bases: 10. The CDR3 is CSASVAGLRGEQFF. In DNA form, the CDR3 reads TGCAGTGCTAGTGTAGCGGGGCTTCGGGGTGAGCAGTTCTTC.

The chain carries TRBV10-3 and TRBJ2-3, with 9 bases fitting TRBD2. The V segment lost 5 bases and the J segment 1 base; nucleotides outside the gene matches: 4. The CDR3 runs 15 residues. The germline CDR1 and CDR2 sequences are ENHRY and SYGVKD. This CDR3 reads CAISRTSVGTDTQYF. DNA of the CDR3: TGTGCCATCAGTAGGACTAGCGTTGGCACAGATACGCAGTATTTT.

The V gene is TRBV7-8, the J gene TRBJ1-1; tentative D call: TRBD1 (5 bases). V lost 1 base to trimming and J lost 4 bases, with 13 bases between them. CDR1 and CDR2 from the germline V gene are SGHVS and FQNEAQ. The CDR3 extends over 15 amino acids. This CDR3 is CASSLDGHQGTEAFF. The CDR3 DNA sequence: TGTGCCAGCAGCTTAGATGGCCACCAGGGCACTGAAGCTTTCTTT. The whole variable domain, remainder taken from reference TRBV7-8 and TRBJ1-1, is GAGVSQSPRYKVAKRGQDVALRCDPISGHVSLFWYQQALGQGPEFLTYFQNEAQLDKSGLPSDRFFAERPEGSVSTLKIQRTQQEDSAVYLCASSLDGHQGTEAFFGQGTRLTVV.

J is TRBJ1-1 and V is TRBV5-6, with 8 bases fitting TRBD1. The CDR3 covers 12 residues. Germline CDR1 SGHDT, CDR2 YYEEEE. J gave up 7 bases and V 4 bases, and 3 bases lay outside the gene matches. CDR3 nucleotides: TGTGCCAGCAGCCGACAGGGGATTGAAGCTTTCTTT. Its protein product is CASSRQGIEAFF.

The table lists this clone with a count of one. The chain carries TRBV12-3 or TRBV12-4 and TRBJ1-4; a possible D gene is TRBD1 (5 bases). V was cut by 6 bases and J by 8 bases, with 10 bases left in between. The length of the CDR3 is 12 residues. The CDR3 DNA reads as TGTGCCAGCAGGGGGCGCCCGGAAAAACTGTTTTTT. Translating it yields CASRGRPEKLFF.

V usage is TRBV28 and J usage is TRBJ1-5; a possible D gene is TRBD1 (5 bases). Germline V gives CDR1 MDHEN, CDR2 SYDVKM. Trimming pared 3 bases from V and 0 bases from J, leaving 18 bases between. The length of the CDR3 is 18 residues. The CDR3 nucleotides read TGTGCCAGCAGTTTCGTCGGGCCGACAGTTTATAGCAATCAGCCCCAGCATTTT. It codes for CASSFVGPTVYSNQPQHF.

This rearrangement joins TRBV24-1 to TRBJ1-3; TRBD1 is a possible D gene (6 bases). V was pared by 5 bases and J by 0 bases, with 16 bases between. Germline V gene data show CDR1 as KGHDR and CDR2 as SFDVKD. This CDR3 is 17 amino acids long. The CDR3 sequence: CATSVPKGGFSGNTIYF. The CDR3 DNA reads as TGTGCCACCAGTGTCCCGAAGGGGGGGTTCTCTGGAAACACCATATATTTT.

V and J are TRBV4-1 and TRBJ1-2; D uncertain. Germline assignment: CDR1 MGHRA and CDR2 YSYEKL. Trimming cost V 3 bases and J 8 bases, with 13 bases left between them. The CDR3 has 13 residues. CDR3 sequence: CASSHELEIGYTF. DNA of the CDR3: TGCGCCAGCAGCCATGAGCTCGAAATAGGCTACACCTTC.

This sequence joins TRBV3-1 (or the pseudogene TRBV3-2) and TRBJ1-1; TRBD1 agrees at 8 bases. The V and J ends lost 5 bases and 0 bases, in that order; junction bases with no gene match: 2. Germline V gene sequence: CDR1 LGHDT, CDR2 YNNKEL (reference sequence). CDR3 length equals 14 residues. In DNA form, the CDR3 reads TGTGCCAGCAGCACAGGGGGAATGAACACTGAAGCTTTCTTT. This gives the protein CASSTGGMNTEAFF.

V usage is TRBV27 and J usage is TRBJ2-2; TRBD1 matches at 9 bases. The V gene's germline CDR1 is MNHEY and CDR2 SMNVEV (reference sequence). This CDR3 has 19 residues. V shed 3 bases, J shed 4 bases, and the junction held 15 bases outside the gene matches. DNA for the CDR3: TGTGCCAGCAGTTTTTTTGGCCTCCGGGACAGGGCGACCACCGGGGAGCTGTTTTTT. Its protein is CASSFFGLRDRATTGELFF.

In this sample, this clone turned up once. CDR3 in amino acids: CASSEERDYNSPLHF. CDR3 in DNA: TGTGCCAGCAGTGAAGAGAGAGATTATAATTCACCCCTCCACTTT. The V call is TRBV2, the J call TRBJ1-6; no clear D. Germline V lookup: CDR1 SNHLY, CDR2 FYNNEI. V lost 1 base and J 4 bases, leaving 8 bases between the germline ends. The CDR3 consists of 15 residues.

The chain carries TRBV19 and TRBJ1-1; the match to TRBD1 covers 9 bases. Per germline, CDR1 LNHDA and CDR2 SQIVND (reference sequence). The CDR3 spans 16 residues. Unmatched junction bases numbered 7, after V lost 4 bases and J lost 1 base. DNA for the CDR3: TGTGCCAGTAGTAGTCCCGGGACAGGGCCGAACACTGAAGCTTTCTTT. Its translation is CASSSPGTGPNTEAFF. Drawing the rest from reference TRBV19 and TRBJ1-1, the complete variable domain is DGGITQSPKYLFRKEGQNVTLSCEQNLNHDAMYWYRQDPGQGLRLIYYSQIVNDFQKGDIAEGYSVSREKKESFPLTVTSAQKNPTAFYLCASSSPGTGPNTEAFFGQGTRLTVV.

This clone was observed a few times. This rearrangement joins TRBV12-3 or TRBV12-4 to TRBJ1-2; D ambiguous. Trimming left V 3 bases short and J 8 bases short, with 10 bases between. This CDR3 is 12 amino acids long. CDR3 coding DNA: TGTGCCAGCAGTTTTGTGCTTCAGGGCTACACCTTC. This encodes CASSFVLQGYTF.

Written as DNA, the CDR3 is TGTGCCAGCAGCTTGTACCTGGGAGAGAAAAACTATGGCTACACCTTC. Protein: CASSLYLGEKNYGYTF. The rearrangement joins TRBV5-6 to TRBJ1-2; D gene uncertain. Germline CDR1 is SGHDT and CDR2 is YYEEEE. The CDR3 length is 16 residues. V was cut by 1 base and J by 2 bases, with 15 bases left in between.

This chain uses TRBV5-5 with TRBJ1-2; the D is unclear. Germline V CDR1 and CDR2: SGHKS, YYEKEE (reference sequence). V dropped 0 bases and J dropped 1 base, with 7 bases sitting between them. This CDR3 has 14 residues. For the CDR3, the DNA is TGTGCCAGCAGCTTGGGTTACGGTAACTATGGCTACACCTTC. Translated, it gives CASSLGYGNYGYTF.

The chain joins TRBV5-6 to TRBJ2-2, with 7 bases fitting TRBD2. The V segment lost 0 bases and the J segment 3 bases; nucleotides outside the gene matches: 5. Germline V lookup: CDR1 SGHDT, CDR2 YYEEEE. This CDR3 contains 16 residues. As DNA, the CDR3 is TGTGCCAGCAGCTTGGTTTACGGGGGGTACACCGGGGAGCTGTTTTTT. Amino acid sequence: CASSLVYGGYTGELFF.

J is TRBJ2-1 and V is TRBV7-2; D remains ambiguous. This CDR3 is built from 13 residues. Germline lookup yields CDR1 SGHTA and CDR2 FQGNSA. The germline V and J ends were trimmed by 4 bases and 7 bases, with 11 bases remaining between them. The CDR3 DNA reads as TGTGCCAGCAGCTGGTCCCCCGGGAATGAGCAGTTCTTC. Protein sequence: CASSWSPGNEQFF. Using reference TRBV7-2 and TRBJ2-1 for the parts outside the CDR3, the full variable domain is GAGVSQSPSNKVTEKGKDVELRCDPISGHTALYWYRQSLGQGLEFLIYFQGNSAPDKSGLPSDRFSAERTGGSVSTLTIQRTQQEDSAVYLCASSWSPGNEQFFGPGTRLTVL.

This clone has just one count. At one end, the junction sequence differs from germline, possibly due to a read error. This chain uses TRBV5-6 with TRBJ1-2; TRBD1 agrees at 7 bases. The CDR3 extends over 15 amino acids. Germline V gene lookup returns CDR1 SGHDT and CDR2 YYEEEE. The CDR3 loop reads CASSLVQGRDYVYTF. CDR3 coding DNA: TGTGCCAGCAGCTTGGTACAGGGGAGAGACTATGTCTACACCTTC.

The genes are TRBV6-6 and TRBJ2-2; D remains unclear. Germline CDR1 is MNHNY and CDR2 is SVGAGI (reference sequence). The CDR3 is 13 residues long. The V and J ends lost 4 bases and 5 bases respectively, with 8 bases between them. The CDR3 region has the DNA TGTGCCAGCAGTTTGTATCTAACCGGGGAGCTGTTTTTT. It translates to CASSLYLTGELFF.

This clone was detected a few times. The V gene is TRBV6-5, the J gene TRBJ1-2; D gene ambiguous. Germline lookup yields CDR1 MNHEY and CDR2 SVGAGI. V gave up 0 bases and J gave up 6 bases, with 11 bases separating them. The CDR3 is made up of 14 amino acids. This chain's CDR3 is CASSYSVPQNGYTF. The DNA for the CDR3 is TGTGCCAGCAGTTACTCCGTACCCCAGAATGGCTACACCTTC.

CDR3 coding DNA: TGTGCCAGCACCTCCCCGAGTGCAGGGGAACAGTATAATGAAAAACTGTTTTTT. Amino acids: CASTSPSAGEQYNEKLFF. V is TRBV5-6 and J is TRBJ1-4, with D maybe TRBD1 (6 bases). Between the trimmed V and J ends, which lost 6 bases and 4 bases, there was a span of 25 bases. Germline V gene lookup returns CDR1 SGHDT and CDR2 YYEEEE. This CDR3 comprises 18 residues.

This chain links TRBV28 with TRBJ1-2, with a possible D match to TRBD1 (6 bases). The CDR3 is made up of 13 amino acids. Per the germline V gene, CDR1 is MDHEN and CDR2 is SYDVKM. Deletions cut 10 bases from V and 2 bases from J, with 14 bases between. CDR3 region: CATLRTANYGYTF. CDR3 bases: TGTGCCACCCTTCGGACAGCGAACTATGGCTACACCTTC.

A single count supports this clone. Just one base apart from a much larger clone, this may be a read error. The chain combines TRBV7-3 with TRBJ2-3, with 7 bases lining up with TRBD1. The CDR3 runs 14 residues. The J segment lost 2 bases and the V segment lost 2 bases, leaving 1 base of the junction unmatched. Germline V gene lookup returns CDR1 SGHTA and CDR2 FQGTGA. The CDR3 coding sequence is TGTGCCAGCAGCTTAGAGGGGGCCACAGATACGCAGTATTTT. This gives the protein CASSLEGATDTQYF.

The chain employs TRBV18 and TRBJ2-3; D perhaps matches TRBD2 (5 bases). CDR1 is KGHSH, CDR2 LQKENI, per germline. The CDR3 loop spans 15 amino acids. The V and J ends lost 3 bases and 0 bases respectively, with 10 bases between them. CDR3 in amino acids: CASSPPGVSTDTQYF. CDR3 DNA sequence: TGTGCCAGCTCACCTCCCGGGGTTAGCACAGATACGCAGTATTTT. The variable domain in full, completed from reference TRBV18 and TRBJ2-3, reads NAGVMQNPRHLVRRRGQEARLRCSPMKGHSHVYWYRQLPEEGLKFMVYLQKENIIDESGMPKERFSAEFPKEGPSILRIQQVVRGDSAAYFCASSPPGVSTDTQYFGPGTRLTVL.